This is a list of T cell receptor beta chains from one sample in a study of blood T cells in healthy people across ages. From the 5' RACE reads, TCRdb called clonotypes with MiXCR, one entry per CDR3 protein. Among more than 1.4 million distinct CDR3 sequences, 42% were seen once, and the ten largest hold 7.9%. Sequenced material: blood. These TCRs come from a woman younger than 30 in good health. Each CDR3 is given with its conserved first and last residue. D genes are given only for firm matches. Rows give clone size only sometimes, using once, few, many, or a class for an expanded clone.

j_call: TRBJ1-2
v_call: TRBV20-1
d_call: .
clone_size: few
cdr3_nt: TGCAGTGCTAGAGGTGGAAGTGGCTACACCTTC
cdr3_aa: CSARGGSGYTF

j_call: TRBJ1-6
v_call: TRBV5-4
d_call: .
clone_size: few
cdr3_nt: TGTGCCAGCAGCGGTGGTGGGGCGAGCTCCTATAATTCACCCCTCCACTTT
cdr3_aa: CASSGGGASSYNSPLHF

j_call: TRBJ2-1
v_call: TRBV6-2/TRBV6-3
d_call: .
clone_size: .
cdr3_nt: TGTGCCAGCTGCCTTAGAGGAGTGGCGTCCTACGAGCAGTTCTTC
cdr3_aa: CASCLRGVASYEQFF

j_call: TRBJ2-3
v_call: TRBV11-2
d_call: .
clone_size: .
cdr3_nt: TGTGCCAGCAGCGTAGATGTTTTGCCAGATACGCAGTATTTT
cdr3_aa: CASSVDVLPDTQYF

j_call: TRBJ2-3
v_call: TRBV13
d_call: .
clone_size: .
cdr3_nt: TGTGCCAGCAGCTTACCATGGGGCTATCACACAGATACGCAGTATTTT
cdr3_aa: CASSLPWGYHTDTQYF

j_call: TRBJ1-1
v_call: TRBV6-1
d_call: TRBD1
clone_size: many
cdr3_nt: TGTGCCAGCACGGAGGGACAGGGGGCGTCTGAAGCTTTCTTT
cdr3_aa: CASTEGQGASEAFF

j_call: TRBJ2-3
v_call: TRBV20-1
d_call: .
clone_size: few
cdr3_nt: TGCAGTGCTAGCCCCCTCGGAACTCGCACAGATACGCAGTATTTT
cdr3_aa: CSASPLGTRTDTQYF

j_call: TRBJ2-6
v_call: TRBV29-1
d_call: .
clone_size: few
cdr3_nt: TGCAGCGTTGGGGGGCTCCAGGGCTCTGGGGCCAACGTCCTGACTTTC
cdr3_aa: CSVGGLQGSGANVLTF

j_call: TRBJ1-2
v_call: TRBV30
d_call: .
clone_size: .
cdr3_nt: TGTGCCTGGATTCACACCGCTAACTATGGCTACACCTTC
cdr3_aa: CAWIHTANYGYTF

j_call: TRBJ2-4
v_call: TRBV2
d_call: TRBD2
clone_size: .
cdr3_nt: TGTGCCAGCAAGGGCCGAGCGGGACGAGCTCTTCAGAACATTCAGTACTTC
cdr3_aa: CASKGRAGRALQNIQYF

j_call: TRBJ1-2
v_call: TRBV29-1
d_call: TRBD1
clone_size: .
cdr3_nt: TGCAGCGTTGACTACCGGGACAGGGGATCCCATGGCTACACCTTC
cdr3_aa: CSVDYRDRGSHGYTF

j_call: TRBJ1-6
v_call: TRBV20-1
d_call: TRBD1
clone_size: .
cdr3_nt: TGCAGTGCTCTGACCGGGACAGGCGGTTCACCCCTCCACTTT
cdr3_aa: CSALTGTGGSPLHF

j_call: TRBJ2-2
v_call: TRBV10-3
d_call: TRBD1
clone_size: few
cdr3_nt: TGTGCCATACAGGGGAGCGGGGAGCTGTTTTTT
cdr3_aa: CAIQGSGELFF

j_call: TRBJ2-7
v_call: TRBV5-5
d_call: TRBD2
clone_size: .
cdr3_nt: TGTGCCAGCATCGCCGGGACTAGCGGTCCCTGCGAGCAGTACTTC
cdr3_aa: CASIAGTSGPCEQYF

j_call: TRBJ2-3
v_call: TRBV29-1
d_call: TRBD2
clone_size: .
cdr3_nt: TGCAGCGTTGAAGGTCGACGGGGGGGAGGCACGCAGTATTTT
cdr3_aa: CSVEGRRGGGTQYF

j_call: TRBJ1-2
v_call: TRBV7-2
d_call: .
clone_size: many
cdr3_nt: TGTGCCAGGAGACAAGGGGGCTACACCTTC
cdr3_aa: CARRQGGYTF

j_call: TRBJ2-1
v_call: TRBV21-1
d_call: .
clone_size: few
cdr3_nt: TGTGCCAGCAGCCCCACCGGTAGCGGGGACAATGAGCAGTTCTTC
cdr3_aa: CASSPTGSGDNEQFF

j_call: TRBJ2-1
v_call: TRBV4-1
d_call: .
clone_size: .
cdr3_nt: TGCGCCAGCAGCCAACCTAACGACAATGAGCAGTTCTTC
cdr3_aa: CASSQPNDNEQFF

j_call: TRBJ2-3
v_call: TRBV12-3/TRBV12-4
d_call: .
clone_size: few
cdr3_nt: TGTGCCAGCAGACATTACCAACTCAGACCAGATACGCAGTATTTT
cdr3_aa: CASRHYQLRPDTQYF

j_call: TRBJ1-4
v_call: TRBV5-1
d_call: .
clone_size: .
cdr3_nt: TGCGCCAGCAGCTTTCGTGGAGCAACTAATGAAAAACTGTTTTTT
cdr3_aa: CASSFRGATNEKLFF

j_call: TRBJ2-7
v_call: TRBV6-6
d_call: .
clone_size: few
cdr3_nt: TGTGCCAGCAGTTACTCGGGAAGGCGGCTCTCCTACGAGCAGTACTTC
cdr3_aa: CASSYSGRRLSYEQYF

j_call: TRBJ2-7
v_call: TRBV10-3
d_call: .
clone_size: many
cdr3_nt: TGTGCCATCAGTGAGCCAACAATTAAGCCCTACGAGCAGTACTTC
cdr3_aa: CAISEPTIKPYEQYF

j_call: TRBJ2-1
v_call: TRBV3-1
d_call: .
clone_size: many
cdr3_nt: TGTGCCAGCAGCCCACGAGTGGGGGGGGGCCGAAAAGCCTACAATGAGCAGTTCTTC
cdr3_aa: CASSPRVGGGRKAYNEQFF

j_call: TRBJ2-7
v_call: TRBV12-3/TRBV12-4
d_call: TRBD2
clone_size: few
cdr3_nt: TGTGCCAGCAGTTATACTAGCGGGAGGGCGAACGAGCAGTACTTC
cdr3_aa: CASSYTSGRANEQYF